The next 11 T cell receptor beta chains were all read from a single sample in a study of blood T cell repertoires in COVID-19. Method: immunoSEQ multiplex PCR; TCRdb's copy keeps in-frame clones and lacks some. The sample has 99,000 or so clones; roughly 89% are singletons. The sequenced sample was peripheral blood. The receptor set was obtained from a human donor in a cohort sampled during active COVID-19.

As DNA, the CDR3 is TGTGCCAGCAGCCCCCCACAGGTTGTCCAGCATTTT. It encodes CASSPPQVVQHF. The V and J genes are TRBV28 and TRBJ1-5; D is perhaps TRBD1 (5 bases). Germline V gene sequence: CDR1 MDHEN, CDR2 SYDVKM. The CDR3 is 12 amino acids. V was shortened by 6 bases and J by 12 bases, with 15 bases between the two germline ends.

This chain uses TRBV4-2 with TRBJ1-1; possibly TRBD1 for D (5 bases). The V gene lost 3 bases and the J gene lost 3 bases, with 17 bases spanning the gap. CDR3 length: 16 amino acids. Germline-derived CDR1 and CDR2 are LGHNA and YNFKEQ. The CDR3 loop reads CASSHFTQGGYTEAFF. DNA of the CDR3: TGTGCCAGCAGCCATTTCACTCAGGGTGGGTACACTGAAGCTTTCTTT.

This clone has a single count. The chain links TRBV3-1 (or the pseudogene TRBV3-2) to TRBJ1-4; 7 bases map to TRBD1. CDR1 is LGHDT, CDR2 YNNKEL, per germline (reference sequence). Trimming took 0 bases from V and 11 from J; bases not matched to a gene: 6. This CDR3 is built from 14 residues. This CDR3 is CASSQDPTGLKLFF. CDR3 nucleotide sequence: TGTGCCAGCAGCCAAGATCCGACAGGGTTGAAACTGTTTTTT.

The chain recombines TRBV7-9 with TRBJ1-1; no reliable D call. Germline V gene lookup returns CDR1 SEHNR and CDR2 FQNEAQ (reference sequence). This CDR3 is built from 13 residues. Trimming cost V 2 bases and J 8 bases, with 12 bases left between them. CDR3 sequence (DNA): TGTGCCAGCAGCTTATCACTCCCTCTCGAAGCTTTCTTT. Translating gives CASSLSLPLEAFF.

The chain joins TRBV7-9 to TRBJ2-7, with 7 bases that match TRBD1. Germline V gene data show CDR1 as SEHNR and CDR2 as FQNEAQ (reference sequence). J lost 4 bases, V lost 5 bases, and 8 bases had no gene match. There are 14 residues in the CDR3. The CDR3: CASSPPGTVYEQYF. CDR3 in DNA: TGTGCCAGCAGCCCGCCCGGGACAGTATACGAGCAGTACTTC.

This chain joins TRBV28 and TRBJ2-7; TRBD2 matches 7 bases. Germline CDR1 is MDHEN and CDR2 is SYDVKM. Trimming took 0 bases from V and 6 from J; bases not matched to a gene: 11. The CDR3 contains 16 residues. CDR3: CASSLWGGGIRGEQYF. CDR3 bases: TGTGCCAGCAGTTTATGGGGCGGGGGAATCCGGGGCGAGCAGTACTTC.

The CDR3 DNA sequence: TGTGCCAGCAGTCGGGACTATGGCTACACCTTC. As protein: CASSRDYGYTF. The chain links TRBV6-2 or TRBV6-3 to TRBJ1-2; the D is unclear. Trimming removed 5 bases from V and 3 bases from J, with 4 bases in between. Germline CDR1 reads MNHEY; CDR2 reads SVGEGT. This CDR3 comprises 11 residues.

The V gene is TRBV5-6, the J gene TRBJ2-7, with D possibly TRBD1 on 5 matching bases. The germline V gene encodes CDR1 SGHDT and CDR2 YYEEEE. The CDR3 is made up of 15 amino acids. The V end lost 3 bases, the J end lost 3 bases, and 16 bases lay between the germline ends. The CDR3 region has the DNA TGTGCCAGCAGCTCCGACCCCAGGGAAGGCTACGAGCAGTACTTC. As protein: CASSSDPREGYEQYF.

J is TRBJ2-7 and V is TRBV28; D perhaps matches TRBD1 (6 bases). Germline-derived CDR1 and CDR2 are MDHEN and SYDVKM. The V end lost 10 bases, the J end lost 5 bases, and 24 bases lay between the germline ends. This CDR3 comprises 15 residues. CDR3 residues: CATSLEWGRQDEQYF. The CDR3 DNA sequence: TGTGCCACCTCCCTCGAATGGGGTAGACAGGACGAGCAGTACTTC. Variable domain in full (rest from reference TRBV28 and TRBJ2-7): DVKVTQSSRYLVKRTGEKVFLECVQDMDHENMFWYRQDPGLGLRLIYFSYDVKMKEKGDIPEGYSVSREKKERFSLILESASTNQTSMYLCATSLEWGRQDEQYFGPGTRLTVT.

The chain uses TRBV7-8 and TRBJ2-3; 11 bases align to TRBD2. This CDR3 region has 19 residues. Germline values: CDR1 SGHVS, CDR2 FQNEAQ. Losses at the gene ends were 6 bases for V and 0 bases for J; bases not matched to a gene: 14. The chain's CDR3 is CASRSARVRTSGSTDTQYF. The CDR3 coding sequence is TGTGCCAGCAGATCCGCGCGGGTGAGGACTAGCGGGAGCACAGATACGCAGTATTTT.

The CDR3 here is CASRFAFGGVYGYTF. CDR3 sequence (DNA): TGTGCCAGCAGATTTGCTTTCGGGGGAGTCTATGGCTACACCTTC. The chain links TRBV7-2 to TRBJ1-2; weak D call: TRBD1 (5 bases). In germline, CDR1 is SGHTA, CDR2 FQGNSA. This CDR3 spans 15 amino acids. The V end lost 6 bases, the J end lost 4 bases, and 18 bases lay between the germline ends.